This T cell receptor (beta chain) emerged from a study of molecular identifiers for immune sequencing clone quantification. Germline V lookup: CDR1 SGHTS, CDR2 YDEGEE. Trimming pared 5 bases from V and 5 bases from J, leaving 14 bases between. The CDR3 totals 13 residues. TCRdb recomputed calls from the PCR reads with MiXCR, one row per CDR3 protein. The sample yields roughly 320,000 distinct CDR3 sequences, under 25% seen once. Study findings and constraints: Spiked Jurkat TCR RNA equal to one cell could reportedly be picked out among 850,000 to 1,000,000 naive cells.

Of note for this clonotype: Antigen unknown.

The chain recombines TRBV5-8 with TRBJ2-7, with D possibly matching TRBD2 (7 bases). Specimen: naive CD8+ T cells from blood, with Jurkat cell RNA spiked in. The subset is: FACS-sorted CD8+CD4-CCR7+CD45RA+ naive T cells. This clonotype originated in a human donor in good health. Some libraries in this study had Jurkat cell RNA spiked in. CDR3 coding DNA: TGTGCCAGCAGTCACGCGGGGGCGCACGAGCAGTACTTC. This sequence encodes CASSHAGAHEQYF.